This is a list of T cell receptor beta chains from one sample in a study of shared clonotypes between healthy human individuals. Libraries were prepared by immunoSEQ multiplex PCR; TCRdb keeps only in-frame clonotypes and omits some of them. The data show approximately 2.3 million clones, with 85% to 95% seen just once and under 0.45% held by the top ten. Material for sequencing was naive CD4+ T cells from PBMCs. Receptors originate from a young man in good health. Some clones in this sample may be carry-over from other donors' samples. Each CDR3 is given with its conserved first and last residue. A D gene is named only where the DNA matches it firmly. Expanded clones get a size class; other rows say once, few or many, or leave the size out.

TGTGCCAGCAGTTTTAGGTCTAGCTGGAGGGATACGCAGTATTTT,CASSFRSSWRDTQYF,15,TRBV27,NA,NA,TRBJ2-3
TGTGCCAGCAGCCACACCACAGGAACGAGCGAGCAGTACTTC,CASSHTTGTSEQYF,14,TRBV7-2,NA,NA,TRBJ2-7
TGTGCCTGGAGTGTAGTGGTGAACACTGAAGCTTTCTTT,CAWSVVVNTEAFF,13,TRBV30,NA,few,TRBJ1-1
TGTGCCAGCAGCTCCCGGGACAGGGGATCCGGCGAGCAGTACTTC,CASSSRDRGSGEQYF,15,TRBV7-2,TRBD1,NA,TRBJ2-7
TGTGCCAGCAGCTTAGGGTCTAGCGGGAGCTACGAGCAGTACTTC,CASSLGSSGSYEQYF,15,TRBV7-2,TRBD2,NA,TRBJ2-7
TGTGCCAGCTCACCATCCGGTGAAAAACTGTTTTTT,CASSPSGEKLFF,12,TRBV18,NA,NA,TRBJ1-4
TGTGCCAGCAGCTTAGGGGGACAGGGTCTCTATGGCTACACCTTC,CASSLGGQGLYGYTF,15,TRBV7-3,TRBD1,NA,TRBJ1-2
TGTGCCAGCGCCCGGGGACAGCTAAATGAAAAACTGTTTTTT,CASARGQLNEKLFF,14,TRBV13,TRBD1,NA,TRBJ1-4
TGCGCCAGCAGCTCACAACTTGGACTATCCACAGATACGCAGTATTTT,CASSSQLGLSTDTQYF,16,TRBV5-1,NA,NA,TRBJ2-3
TGTGCCAGCAGTGCGTCTTGGATTAACTATGGCTACACCTTC,CASSASWINYGYTF,14,TRBV6-1,NA,NA,TRBJ1-2
TGCGCCAGCAGTGTTGGGACTAGCGGGAGGGCCCTGGAGCAGTTCTTC,CASSVGTSGRALEQFF,16,TRBV10-1,TRBD2,NA,TRBJ2-1
TGTGCCACCATGCCCGAGTACTCCTACGAGCAGTACTTC,CATMPEYSYEQYF,13,TRBV6-5,NA,NA,TRBJ2-7
TGTGCCACTACTCCCACCGGGACAGGGAGCCGGAACACTGAAGCTTTCTTT,CATTPTGTGSRNTEAFF,17,TRBV19,TRBD1,NA,TRBJ1-1
TGCGCCAGCAGCCCCCTGGGACAGAGTCCTGAAGCTTTCTTT,CASSPLGQSPEAFF,14,TRBV5-1,TRBD1,NA,TRBJ1-1
TGTGCCAGCGGAATACAGGGTCGGGAGACCCAGTACTTC,CASGIQGRETQYF,13,TRBV6-5,NA,NA,TRBJ2-5
TGTGCCAGCAGCCTCGGGACTAGCGGAACCAATGAGCAGTTCTTC,CASSLGTSGTNEQFF,15,TRBV7-3,TRBD2,once,TRBJ2-1
TGTGCCAGCAGTTTAGTGGGGACAGGGTCGTTAGGGGCCTACGAGCAGTACTTC,CASSLVGTGSLGAYEQYF,18,TRBV28,TRBD1,NA,TRBJ2-7
TGTGCCAGCAGCTTAATTCGATCCTACGAGCAGTACTTC,CASSLIRSYEQYF,13,TRBV7-2,NA,NA,TRBJ2-7
TGTGCCAGCAGCCCACCTAGCGGAGTTAGCGGGAGAGGATACAATGAGCAGTTCTTC,CASSPPSGVSGRGYNEQFF,19,TRBV5-4,TRBD2,NA,TRBJ2-1
TGCAGCGGAGGGCCCAGCGGAGCGAACACCGGGGAGCTGTTTTTT,CSGGPSGANTGELFF,15,TRBV29-1,NA,NA,TRBJ2-2
TGTGCCAGCAGTGGAGAGACAGGGGGCGAAAAACTGTTTTTT,CASSGETGGEKLFF,14,TRBV2,TRBD1,NA,TRBJ1-4
TGTGCCAGCAGCTTGGCAGGCAATCAGCCCCAGCATTTT,CASSLAGNQPQHF,13,TRBV5-6,NA,NA,TRBJ1-5
TGTGCCATCAGTGAATGGGACTCTCATAGCACAGATACGCAGTATTTT,CAISEWDSHSTDTQYF,16,TRBV10-3,NA,NA,TRBJ2-3
TGTGCCAGCAGTTTAACCGGACAGGGGTATGGGACTAGCGGGAATGTTGAGCAGTTCTTC,CASSLTGQGYGTSGNVEQFF,20,TRBV28,TRBD2,NA,TRBJ2-1
TGTGCCAGCAGCAAAACCGGGACAGGGGTCTACAATGAGCAGTTCTTC,CASSKTGTGVYNEQFF,16,TRBV7-3,TRBD1,NA,TRBJ2-1
TGTGCCAGCAGCAGAGGGGGGACTAGCCTAGTCAATGAGCAGTTCTTC,CASSRGGTSLVNEQFF,16,TRBV2,TRBD2,NA,TRBJ2-1
TGCGCCAGCAGCCAAGCCGAGATTAGCAATCAGCCCCAGCATTTT,CASSQAEISNQPQHF,15,TRBV4-1,NA,few,TRBJ1-5
TGTGCCAGCTCACCGGGTTGGTCTCAGGCCGGAGAGACCCAGTACTTC,CASSPGWSQAGETQYF,16,TRBV18,NA,NA,TRBJ2-5
TGCGCCAGCAGCACTCTGACAGGAGAAACCGGGGAGCTGTTTTTT,CASSTLTGETGELFF,15,TRBV5-1,NA,NA,TRBJ2-2
TGTGCCAGCAGTTACCACAGGGGAGGGAGTGAAAAACTGTTTTTT,CASSYHRGGSEKLFF,15,TRBV7-9,TRBD1,once,TRBJ1-4
TGTGCCAGCTCCGGGGAACAGGGGCAACAAGAGACCCAGTACTTC,CASSGEQGQQETQYF,15,TRBV28,TRBD1,NA,TRBJ2-5
TGTGCCTGGAGAAGCCTTGGCCAAAACAATGAGCAGTTCTTC,CAWRSLGQNNEQFF,14,TRBV30,NA,NA,TRBJ2-1
TGTGCCATCAGTGAGTTGGGGACGGCTACTATAACCTTC,CAISELGTATITF,13,TRBV10-3,NA,NA,TRBJ1-2
TGTGCCAGCAGTTACTCGAGCCCGAGCTACGAGCAGTACTTC,CASSYSSPSYEQYF,14,TRBV6-5,NA,NA,TRBJ2-7
TGTGCCATCAGCCAACGGGACAGGCAAGCCTACGAGCAGTACTTC,CAISQRDRQAYEQYF,15,TRBV10-3,TRBD1,NA,TRBJ2-7
TGCGCCAGCAGCTTGCTGGGGACACTGAACACTGAAGCTTTCTTT,CASSLLGTLNTEAFF,15,TRBV5-1,NA,NA,TRBJ1-1
TGTGCCAGCAGTGCTCAGGGTAACACTGAAGCTTTCTTT,CASSAQGNTEAFF,13,TRBV2,NA,NA,TRBJ1-1
TGTGCCAGCAGCTTAAGCCCCACAGGGTTGAGAGAGACCCAGTACTTC,CASSLSPTGLRETQYF,16,TRBV7-9,NA,NA,TRBJ2-5
TGTGCCAGCAGCCTGGGACCTTACACTGAAGCTTTCTTT,CASSLGPYTEAFF,13,TRBV7-2,NA,NA,TRBJ1-1
TGTGCCAGCAGCCCGGGGTACGTCGGAGTATACGAGCAGTACTTC,CASSPGYVGVYEQYF,15,TRBV7-2,NA,once,TRBJ2-7
TGTGCCAGCAGCTTAGGCTTCGGGAGAGGGCAAGAGACCCAGTACTTC,CASSLGFGRGQETQYF,16,TRBV7-2,NA,NA,TRBJ2-5
TGTGCCAGCAGTGGTTCAAGAACTAGCACAGATACGCAGTATTTT,CASSGSRTSTDTQYF,15,TRBV2,NA,NA,TRBJ2-3
TGTGCCAGCAGCTTGACCCGACAGCGGGACGGTGAGCAGTTCTTC,CASSLTRQRDGEQFF,15,TRBV5-5,TRBD2,NA,TRBJ2-1
TGCGCCAGCAGCAAGGAACCAGGACTAGCGGCCGCAGATACGCAGTATTTT,CASSKEPGLAAADTQYF,17,TRBV5-1,TRBD2,NA,TRBJ2-3
TGCGCCAGCAGCCAAGCCCCAGTTTTGAGCGGGAGGGCGAACACCGGGGAGCTGTTTTTT,CASSQAPVLSGRANTGELFF,20,TRBV4-1,TRBD2,NA,TRBJ2-2
TGTGCCAGCAGTGTGTACAACACTGAAGCTTTCTTT,CASSVYNTEAFF,12,TRBV7-9,NA,few,TRBJ1-1
TGTGCCAGCGGGAGATATAGCAATCAGCCCCAGCATTTT,CASGRYSNQPQHF,13,TRBV6-1,NA,few,TRBJ1-5
TGCGCCAGCAGCCTACTCGGACCAACTGAGGCTTTCTTT,CASSLLGPTEAFF,13,TRBV5-1,NA,NA,TRBJ1-1
TGTGCCACCAGCGAGGGGCGCGGCTCCTACGAGCAGTACTTC,CATSEGRGSYEQYF,14,TRBV15,NA,NA,TRBJ2-7